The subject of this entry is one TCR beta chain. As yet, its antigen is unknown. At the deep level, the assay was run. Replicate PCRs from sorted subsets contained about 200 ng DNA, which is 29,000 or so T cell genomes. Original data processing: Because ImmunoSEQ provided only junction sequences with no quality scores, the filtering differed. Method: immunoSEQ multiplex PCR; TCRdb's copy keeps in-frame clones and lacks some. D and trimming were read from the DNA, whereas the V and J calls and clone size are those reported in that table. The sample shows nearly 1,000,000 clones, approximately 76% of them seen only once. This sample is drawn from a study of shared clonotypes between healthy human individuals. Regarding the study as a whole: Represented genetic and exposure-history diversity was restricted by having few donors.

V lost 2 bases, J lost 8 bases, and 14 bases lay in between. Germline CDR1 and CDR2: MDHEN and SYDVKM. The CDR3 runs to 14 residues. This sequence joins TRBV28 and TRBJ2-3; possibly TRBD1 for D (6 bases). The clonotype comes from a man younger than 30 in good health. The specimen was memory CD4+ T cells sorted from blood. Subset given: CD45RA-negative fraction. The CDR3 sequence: CASSLRQGYGTQYF. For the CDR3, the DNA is TGTGCCAGCAGTTTAAGGCAGGGGTATGGTACGCAGTATTTT. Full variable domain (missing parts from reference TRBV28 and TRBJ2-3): DVKVTQSSRYLVKRTGEKVFLECVQDMDHENMFWYRQDPGLGLRLIYFSYDVKMKEKGDIPEGYSVSREKKERFSLILESASTNQTSMYLCASSLRQGYGTQYFGPGTRLTVL.